Listed below are T cell receptor beta chains from one sample, sequenced in a study of CD8 T cells in ankylosing spondylitis. TCRdb passed the 5' RACE reads through MiXCR, listing each CDR3 protein once. Among 230,000 or so distinct CDR3 sequences, more than 15% were seen once, and the ten largest hold under 40%. Sequencing was performed on blood, either unsorted or a sorted T cell fraction (not recorded which). The receptors originated from a male donor with ankylosing spondylitis or in good health (not recorded which). CDR3s include the opening cysteine and the closing phenylalanine or tryptophan. The D gene is left open where the match is weak. Clone size is given for some rows only: seen once, a few or many times, or a class if the clone is expanded.

D gene	clone size	J gene	V gene	CDR3 DNA	CDR3 protein
-	few	TRBJ2-3	TRBV12-3/TRBV12-4	TGTGCCAGCAGTGACAGGTTTCTTAGCACAGATACGCAGTATTTT	CASSDRFLSTDTQYF
-	many	TRBJ1-3	TRBV29-1	TGCAGCGTTGTCGGGATCTCTGGAAACACCATATATTTT	CSVVGISGNTIYF
-	many	TRBJ2-1	TRBV11-2	TGTGCCAGCAGCTTAGATAGTGATGAGCAGTTCTTC	CASSLDSDEQFF
TRBD1	-	TRBJ2-5	TRBV4-3	TGCGCCAGCAGCCAAGCGACAGGGGAGACCCAGTACTTC	CASSQATGETQYF
TRBD2	-	TRBJ2-3	TRBV27	TGTGCCAGCACTGCTCTGACTAGCGGGAGTAGAGATACGCAGTATTTT	CASTALTSGSRDTQYF
TRBD1	few	TRBJ2-1	TRBV4-1	TGCGCCAGCAGCCAAGAACACAGGGGAAGCTCCTACAATGAGCAGTTCTTC	CASSQEHRGSSYNEQFF
-	many	TRBJ2-1	TRBV29-1	TGCAGCGTTGATCTGCGGGGCGGGGATGAGCAGTTCTTC	CSVDLRGGDEQFF
TRBD2	-	TRBJ2-2	TRBV7-2	TGTGCCAGCAGCTTAGCGGGAGGGCGCACCGGGGAGCTGTTTTTT	CASSLAGGRTGELFF
-	many	TRBJ2-3	TRBV27	TGTGCCAGCAGTTACGGAGGGCAGGGGGGTGCTACGCAGTATTTT	CASSYGGQGGATQYF
TRBD1	-	TRBJ2-5	TRBV10-3	TGTGCCATCAGTGAGCTCTCTGGCCCCTCTCGACAGGGGCAAGAGACCCAGTACTTC	CAISELSGPSRQGQETQYF
TRBD1	many	TRBJ2-2	TRBV4-3	TGCGCCAGCAACCAAGGGGGGACAGGGACTGGGGAGCTGTTTTTT	CASNQGGTGTGELFF
TRBD1	-	TRBJ2-5	TRBV7-7	TGTGCTAGCAGCTCCCCGGACAGGGATGACCCGTCTGGGGAGACCCAGTACTTC	CASSSPDRDDPSGETQYF
-	-	TRBJ2-5	TRBV2	TGTGCCAGCAGTGGAGAGGACAGACAAGAGACCCAGTACTTC	CASSGEDRQETQYF
-	medium-sized	TRBJ2-7	TRBV5-1	TGCGCCAGCACCGCCGGATTTGGCGAGCAGTACTTC	CASTAGFGEQYF
TRBD2	-	TRBJ2-5	TRBV12-3/TRBV12-4	TGTGCCAGCAGTTTATACAGCGGGAGGCAAGAGACCCAGTACTTC	CASSLYSGRQETQYF
-	-	TRBJ2-7	TRBV28	TGTGCCAGCAGTTTATTAGTAGACTTTGGCGAGCAGTACTTC	CASSLLVDFGEQYF
TRBD2	few	TRBJ2-7	TRBV27	TGTGCCAGCAGTCCGACGGGGGGGCGATACGAGCAGTACTTC	CASSPTGGRYEQYF
-	-	TRBJ2-7	TRBV12-5	TGTGCTAGTGGTTTGGTACTGGGGTACAACTACGAGCAGTACTTC	CASGLVLGYNYEQYF
-	few	TRBJ1-1	TRBV13	TGTGCCAGCAGCTTGGGGGTCGGGAGGGACACTGAAGCTTTCTTT	CASSLGVGRDTEAFF
TRBD2	-	TRBJ2-2	TRBV27	TGTGCCAGCAGTTTAGGGGTAGCGGGAGTCACCGGGGAGCTGTTTTTT	CASSLGVAGVTGELFF
-	-	TRBJ2-7	TRBV5-1	TGCGCCAGCAGCTTGGGAGGTGGCACCTACGAGCAGTACTTC	CASSLGGGTYEQYF
-	-	TRBJ2-1	TRBV20-1	TGCAGTGCAACCGGGGCCCTTTACAATGAGCAGTTCTTC	CSATGALYNEQFF
TRBD1	few	TRBJ2-7	TRBV4-1	TGCGCCAGCAGCCAAGCGTATACCAGGACAGGGCCTTTCGACGAGCAGTACTTC	CASSQAYTRTGPFDEQYF
-	many	TRBJ2-4	TRBV10-3	TGTGCCATCAGTGACAGGGGCACGAACAAAAACATTCAGTACTTC	CAISDRGTNKNIQYF
TRBD1	few	TRBJ1-2	TRBV27	TGTGCCAGCAGACCGACAGGGGAAGGCTATGGCTACACCTTC	CASRPTGEGYGYTF
TRBD2	few	TRBJ2-7	TRBV5-6	TGTGCCAGCAGCACCGGGACTAACTACGAGCAGTACTTC	CASSTGTNYEQYF
TRBD2	few	TRBJ2-7	TRBV4-1	TGCGCCAGCAGCCCCTTAGCGGGAGACCTCTACGAGCAGTACTTC	CASSPLAGDLYEQYF
TRBD1	few	TRBJ2-1	TRBV28	TGTGCCAGCAGTAGCCCCGGGACAGGGATCAATGAGCAGTTCTTC	CASSSPGTGINEQFF
TRBD2	-	TRBJ2-7	TRBV29-1	TGCAGCGTTGCTGGGGGGGTGGGTGAGCAGTACTTC	CSVAGGVGEQYF
-	few	TRBJ1-6	TRBV4-2	TGTGCCAGCAGCCAAGATGCGGGGAATTCACCCCTCCACTTT	CASSQDAGNSPLHF
-	-	TRBJ2-2	TRBV20-1	TGCAGTGCTATTAGTGGGCTCGCCGGGGAGCTGTTTTTT	CSAISGLAGELFF
TRBD1	many	TRBJ1-1	TRBV10-3	TGTGCCATCAGTGAGTCGACAGGGATATTTACTGAAGCTTTCTTT	CAISESTGIFTEAFF
-	many	TRBJ2-5	TRBV12-3/TRBV12-4	TGTGCCAGCAGTCCCCGTGGGGAGACCCAGTACTTC	CASSPRGETQYF
-	many	TRBJ2-1	TRBV24-1	TGTGCCACCAGTGACCACCGCGACAGCTCCTACAATGAGCAGTTCTTC	CATSDHRDSSYNEQFF
-	few	TRBJ2-1	TRBV30	TGTGCCTGGACGCCGGGTTCCAATGAGCAGTTCTTC	CAWTPGSNEQFF
TRBD1	-	TRBJ2-1	TRBV9	TGTGCCAGCAGCCCTCGACAGGGATATGAGCAGTTCTTC	CASSPRQGYEQFF
-	-	TRBJ2-3	TRBV7-6	TGTGCCAGCAGCGCAGCCCGACTGGGGCGCGTTAGTACAGATACGCAGTATTTT	CASSAARLGRVSTDTQYF
TRBD1	-	TRBJ2-7	TRBV5-1	TGCGCCAGCAGGCGAGGGACAGCTCCCTACGAGCAGTACTTC	CASRRGTAPYEQYF
-	many	TRBJ2-1	TRBV11-1	TGTGCCAGCAGCTTAGGAGGGTTCTCCTACAATGAGCAGTTCTTC	CASSLGGFSYNEQFF
-	few	TRBJ2-7	TRBV12-3/TRBV12-4	TGTGCCAGCACCACTGAGACCTTCTACGAGCAGTACTTC	CASTTETFYEQYF
-	-	TRBJ1-1	TRBV19	TGTGCCAGTAGTGACATTACAGGGACCAACACTGAAGCTTTCTTT	CASSDITGTNTEAFF
-	few	TRBJ1-2	TRBV5-5	TGTGCCAGCAGCTTAGTTGGTATGGACTATGGCTACACCTTC	CASSLVGMDYGYTF
-	many	TRBJ2-1	TRBV4-1	TGCGCCAGCAGCCAAGTCATGGGGTTTAGTAATGAGCAGTTCTTC	CASSQVMGFSNEQFF
-	-	TRBJ2-6	TRBV6-5	TGTGCCAGCAGTTACCTGGGGAATGGGGCCAACGTCCTGACTTTC	CASSYLGNGANVLTF
-	-	TRBJ2-3	TRBV9	TGTGCCAGCAGCGTCTCGGGAGCGACAGATACGCAGTATTTT	CASSVSGATDTQYF
-	-	TRBJ2-7	TRBV4-3	TGCGCCAGCAGCCACAGAGCGGAAAGCTCCTACGAGCAGTACTTC	CASSHRAESSYEQYF
-	-	TRBJ1-4	TRBV7-8	TGTGCCAGCAACGATTACCGGGACTTCCATAATGAAAAACTGTTTTTT	CASNDYRDFHNEKLFF
-	many	TRBJ2-7	TRBV25-1	TGTGCCAGCAGTGGTTCAGGGCCCGAGCAGTACTTC	CASSGSGPEQYF
TRBD2	few	TRBJ2-1	TRBV5-1	TGCGCCAGCCGTCTAGCGGGAGACAATGAGCAGTTCTTC	CASRLAGDNEQFF
TRBD1	-	TRBJ2-6	TRBV5-1	TGCGCCAGCAGCTTTGACAGGGGTCCTTCTGGGGCCAACGTCCTGACTTTC	CASSFDRGPSGANVLTF
TRBD2	-	TRBJ2-5	TRBV7-3	TGTGCCAGCAGCTTAGGGACTAGCGGAGAGACCCAGTACTTC	CASSLGTSGETQYF
TRBD1	few	TRBJ2-7	TRBV20-1	TGCAGTGCTAGAGGAGGACAGGTGGGGCTCGAGCAGTACTTC	CSARGGQVGLEQYF